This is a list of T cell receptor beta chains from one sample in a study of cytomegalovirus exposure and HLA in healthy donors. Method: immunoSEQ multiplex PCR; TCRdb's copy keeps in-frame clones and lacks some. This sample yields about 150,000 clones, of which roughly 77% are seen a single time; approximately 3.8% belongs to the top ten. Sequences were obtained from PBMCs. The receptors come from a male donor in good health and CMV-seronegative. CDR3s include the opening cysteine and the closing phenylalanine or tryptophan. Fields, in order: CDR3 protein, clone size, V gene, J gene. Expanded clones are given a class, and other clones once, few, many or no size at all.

CASSSPVQTIYEQYF,-,TRBV6-1,TRBJ2-7
CASSEIVPYEQYF,-,TRBV2,TRBJ2-7
CASSRTGEETQYF,-,TRBV18,TRBJ2-5
CASSRGGRDTEAFF,few,TRBV6-1,TRBJ1-1
CASSHPRSNQPQHF,-,TRBV6-1,TRBJ1-5
CATTLAGELFF,few,TRBV7-9,TRBJ2-2
CASSQSKGRDRVIVNLSNYGYTF,once,TRBV23-1,TRBJ1-2
CASSDTSTGSVGELFF,few,TRBV6-4,TRBJ2-2
CASSRGTGTTGANVLTF,-,TRBV5-1,TRBJ2-6
CASSWTGQNTGELFF,-,TRBV5-4,TRBJ2-2
CAISLGQGYTYEQYF,-,TRBV10-3,TRBJ2-7